The sequence of this T cell receptor beta chain was determined in a study of blood T cell repertoires in COVID-19. About the research overall: T cells, B-cell-depleted T cells, or PBMCs provided the cDNA or gDNA that served as material.

Original handling: Nucleated cell counts were estimated from reference gene primer amplification. Sequencing used immunoSEQ multiplex PCR; TCRdb keeps in-frame clones, though not all of them. The V and J calls and clone size are taken from that table; D and trimming were inferred from the DNA. The table includes some 70,000 clones, roughly 89% detected once. The sample holds one count of this clone. The germline gives CDR1 LNHDA, CDR2 SQIVND (reference sequence). The V and J ends lost 3 bases and 10 bases, in that order; junction bases with no gene match: 12. The CDR3 has 15 amino acids. The sequence was collected from a young man with acute or convalescent COVID-19. Material: peripheral blood. The V call is TRBV19, the J call TRBJ2-5; TRBD2 agrees at 9 bases. CDR3: CASSMAGGAQGGQYF. Here the CDR3 DNA reads TGTGCCAGTAGTATGGCGGGAGGGGCCCAAGGAGGCCAGTACTTC.